The rows below give T cell receptor beta chains drawn from one sample of a study of T-cell memory formation after mild COVID-19. TCRdb independently ran MiXCR on the 5' RACE reads; one entry per CDR3 protein. Of 14,000 to 15,000 distinct CDR3 sequences in the sample, roughly a fifth were seen once. Input material: PBMCs or a T cell subset sorted from them (not recorded which). The receptors shown here come from a man aged 18 to 30 who had mild COVID-19 (a few samples of this study predate the infection). Cell type and time point are not known. Both conserved end residues are part of each CDR3.

J,V,CDR3
TRBJ2-7,TRBV12-3/TRBV12-4,CASSAGGREQYF
TRBJ2-7,TRBV6-6,CASSRPRGQDSYEQYF
TRBJ2-5,TRBV7-2,CASSLNNPGPLRQTQYF
TRBJ1-6,TRBV5-1,CASSLAGTVEFRSPLHF
TRBJ2-2,TRBV24-1,CATSELGGGTGELFF
TRBJ1-6,TRBV7-9,CASSYLGGAGSPLHF
TRBJ1-1,TRBV2,CASSVEGDSGAFF
TRBJ1-6,TRBV10-2,CASSVLAPNNSPLHF
TRBJ1-1,TRBV6-2/TRBV6-3,CASKNGGGPMNTEAFF
TRBJ2-1,TRBV7-3,CASSPGGFGNEQFF
TRBJ2-1,TRBV7-2,CASSVAGGPDEQFF
TRBJ1-1,TRBV10-3,CAITATGNTEAFF
TRBJ2-1,TRBV7-9,CASSSPLAGVGQFF
TRBJ2-2,TRBV7-9,CASSFAINTGELFF
TRBJ2-7,TRBV18,CASSPPVRGASYEQYF
TRBJ2-1,TRBV5-1,CASSLRQPVNEQFF
TRBJ1-5,TRBV28,CASSLGSRGRPQHF
TRBJ1-5,TRBV6-6,CAIGHSINQPQHF
TRBJ1-3,TRBV9,CASSHGQSSGNTIYF
TRBJ2-5,TRBV29-1,CSVEALLAGDGETQYF
TRBJ2-7,TRBV12-3/TRBV12-4,CASSSVDEQYF
TRBJ1-1,TRBV4-1,CASSPIRLNTEAFF
TRBJ1-3,TRBV7-3,CASSPGPTSGNTIYF
TRBJ1-5,TRBV4-2,CASSQEWGGQPQHF
TRBJ2-3,TRBV14,CASSDQRLDTQYF
TRBJ2-1,TRBV4-2,CASNEGLAGGNEQFF
TRBJ2-5,TRBV7-3,CASSLQVAEQETQYF
TRBJ1-1,TRBV7-2,CASSRGQPNTEAFF
TRBJ2-7,TRBV29-1,CSVRTASYEQYF
TRBJ1-1,TRBV6-2/TRBV6-3,CASSYSNGYGNTEAFF
TRBJ2-1,TRBV7-3,CASSQSGGHFSYNEQFF
TRBJ1-2,TRBV7-3,CASSLVAGDFGYTF
TRBJ2-7,TRBV5-4,CASSATGTSGYEQYF
TRBJ2-3,TRBV9,CASSPRRGAAYFTDTQYF
TRBJ2-1,TRBV7-2,CASLVAGGADNEQFF
TRBJ1-4,TRBV4-1,CASSQMARGSEKLFF
TRBJ2-3,TRBV18,CASSFSPIGTDTQYF
TRBJ2-5,TRBV25-1,CASSDFAGGETQYF
TRBJ2-1,TRBV12-3/TRBV12-4,CASSLGGMREHFF